The 14 T cell receptor beta chains given below trace back to one sample, sequenced in a study of monozygotic twins with cystic fibrosis. TCRdb keeps only in-frame clones here, not all; method: immunoSEQ multiplex PCR. The table records some 14,000 clones, over 85% of them present only once. The sample consisted of blood. These receptors originate from a girl aged 2-10 years with cystic fibrosis.

This chain connects TRBV7-3 to TRBJ2-3; D gene uncertain. The germline V gene encodes CDR1 SGHTA and CDR2 FQGTGA. The CDR3 extends over 15 amino acids. V was shortened by 2 bases and J by 8 bases, with 17 bases between the two germline ends. The CDR3 region has the DNA TGTGCCAGCAGCTTATTAGGGCCCGGGTTAGGTACGCAGTATTTT. It specifies CASSLLGPGLGTQYF.

The chain recombines TRBV30 with TRBJ1-6; D is uncertain. The CDR3 spans 11 residues. Germline V gene lookup returns CDR1 GTSNPN and CDR2 SVGIG (reference sequence). V lost 5 bases and J 7 bases, leaving 6 bases between the germline ends. CDR3 protein: CAWGTNSPLHF. CDR3 coding DNA: TGTGCCTGGGGAACAAATTCACCCCTCCACTTT.

A single count supports this clone. V is TRBV21-1 and J is TRBJ2-7; the tabulated D call, TRBD2, remains unverified against the DNA. TRBV21-1 is marked as a pseudogene. The CDR3 length is 16 residues. The CDR3 spells CASSKVTSGSSYEQYF. DNA of the CDR3: TGTGCCAGCAGCAAAGTCACTAGCGGGAGCTCCTACGAGCAGTACTTC.

The V and J genes are TRBV27 and TRBJ2-1; the match to TRBD2 covers 9 bases. The junction had 9 bases not matched to a gene; V was cut back by 5 bases and J by 13 bases. The CDR3 consists of 13 residues. Germline loops: CDR1 MNHEY, CDR2 SMNVEV (reference sequence). The CDR3 protein is CASSPQTSGPQFF. CDR3 nucleotide sequence: TGTGCCAGCAGTCCCCAGACTAGCGGACCACAGTTCTTC.

The genes are TRBV6-5 and TRBJ2-7; 11 nucleotides match TRBD1. The CDR3 spans 15 residues. CDR1 and CDR2 from the germline V gene are MNHEY and SVGAGI. V trimming: 0 bases; J trimming: 5 bases; junction bases outside the gene matches: 3. The CDR3 region has the DNA TGTGCCAGCAGTTACTCCCCGGGACAGGGGGACGAGCAGTACTTC. Amino acids: CASSYSPGQGDEQYF.

The rearrangement joins TRBV7-9 to TRBJ2-7; D possibly uses TRBD1 or TRBD2 (5 bases each). V was trimmed by 4 bases and J by 0 bases, leaving 16 bases between them. The CDR3 is 16 residues long. Germline lookup yields CDR1 SEHNR and CDR2 FQNEAQ (reference sequence). The CDR3 here is CASSSPGSRGSYEQYF. DNA of the CDR3: TGTGCCAGCAGCTCCCCAGGGAGCCGGGGCTCCTACGAGCAGTACTTC.

This chain connects TRBV9 to TRBJ2-4; 12 bases fit TRBD2. The CDR3 length is 22 residues. J lost 0 bases, V lost 0 bases, and 16 bases had no gene match. Germline V gene data show CDR1 as SGDLS and CDR2 as YYNGEE. CDR3 coding DNA: TGTGCCAGCAGCGTAGTCCCCGGACTAGCGGGAAGCTCCCTTAAAGCCAAAAACATTCAGTACTTC. It codes for CASSVVPGLAGSSLKAKNIQYF.

The chain employs TRBV4-1 and TRBJ2-7; 9 nucleotides align to TRBD2. The CDR3 is 18 residues long. Germline V gives CDR1 MGHRA, CDR2 YSYEKL. The V gene end was trimmed by 1 base and the J gene end by 1 base; junction bases not matched to a gene: 11. This chain's CDR3 is CASSQVGLAISLSYEQYF. The CDR3 DNA follows: TGCGCCAGCAGCCAAGTTGGACTAGCGATAAGCCTTTCCTACGAGCAGTACTTC.

This clone appeared a single time. The chain combines TRBV30 with TRBJ2-1; D is possibly TRBD1 (6 bases). Germline loops: CDR1 GTSNPN, CDR2 SVGIG (reference sequence). V dropped 3 bases and J dropped 8 bases, with 14 bases sitting between them. CDR3 length: 13 residues. The CDR3 spells CAWRPYTGYEQFF. DNA for the CDR3: TGTGCCTGGAGACCCTATACAGGGTATGAGCAGTTCTTC.

This chain joins TRBV5-4 and TRBJ2-7, with D perhaps matching TRBD1 or TRBD2 (7 bases each). V was clipped by 4 bases and J by 1 base, with 15 bases between them. The CDR3 extends over 15 amino acids. The germline gives CDR1 SGHNT, CDR2 YYREEE (reference sequence). As DNA, the CDR3 is TGTGCCAGCAGCCCAGGGGGGCGGGGGTCCTACGAGCAGTACTTC. This encodes CASSPGGRGSYEQYF.

V and J are TRBV27 and TRBJ1-1, with TRBD1 identical over 9 bases. The germline V gene has CDR1 MNHEY and CDR2 SMNVEV (reference sequence). V shed 4 bases, J shed 8 bases, and the junction held 11 bases outside the gene matches. The CDR3 covers 15 residues. The CDR3 region is CASSSLPTGGAEAFF. For the CDR3, the DNA is TGTGCCAGCAGTTCACTCCCCACAGGGGGCGCGGAAGCTTTCTTT.

Only one count was recorded for this clone. The CDR3 protein is CASSLDRRQGGGYTF. The CDR3 DNA follows: TGTGCCAGCAGCTTAGATAGGAGGCAGGGGGGTGGCTACACCTTC. The chain recombines TRBV7-2 with TRBJ1-2; 7 bases map to TRBD1. The CDR3 has 15 residues. Germline CDR1 reads SGHTA; CDR2 reads FQGNSA. Trimming at V came to 1 base and at J to 7 bases, leaving 9 bases not matched to a gene.

Written as DNA, the CDR3 is TGTGCCAGCTCTACTTTGGGGCTGGGAGCTTTCTTT. Protein sequence: CASSTLGLGAFF. This chain joins TRBV18 and TRBJ1-1; perhaps TRBD1 as D (5 bases). The CDR3 length is 12 residues. The V gene's germline CDR1 is KGHSH and CDR2 LQKENI. V lost 6 bases and J 10 bases, leaving 15 bases between the germline ends.

The V call is TRBV7-3, the J call TRBJ2-7; 7 bases fit TRBD1. V was clipped by 2 bases and J by 0 bases; unmatched bases: 7. This CDR3 contains 16 residues. The germline CDR1 and CDR2 sequences are SGHTA and FQGTGA. This CDR3 reads CASSLEGAASSYEQYF. The CDR3 DNA is TGTGCCAGCAGCTTAGAGGGGGCGGCGAGCTCCTACGAGCAGTACTTC.